The clone carrying this T cell receptor beta chain was detected many times. Its specificity is not known. The record originates from a study of neurological immune-mediated disorders. Study-wide points: The greatest degree of TCR clonal expansion was observed in HTLV-1-associated myelopathy, with the lowest in multiple sclerosis, below that of healthy controls.

This CDR3 comprises 11 residues. The germline V gene encodes CDR1 SGHTA and CDR2 FQGNSA. V gave up 2 bases and J gave up 8 bases, with 3 bases separating them. TCRdb used MiXCR to reprocess the 5' RACE reads, holding one entry per CDR3 protein. This sample has some 95,000 distinct CDR3 sequences, with roughly 3.5% found just once. Sequencing was performed on PBMCs. V and J are TRBV7-2 and TRBJ2-2; the D is unclear. The TCR sequence derives from a woman aged 18-30 years with multiple sclerosis. Written as DNA, the CDR3 is TGTGCCAGCAGCTTATTAGGGGAGCTGTTTTTT. It specifies CASSLLGELFF.